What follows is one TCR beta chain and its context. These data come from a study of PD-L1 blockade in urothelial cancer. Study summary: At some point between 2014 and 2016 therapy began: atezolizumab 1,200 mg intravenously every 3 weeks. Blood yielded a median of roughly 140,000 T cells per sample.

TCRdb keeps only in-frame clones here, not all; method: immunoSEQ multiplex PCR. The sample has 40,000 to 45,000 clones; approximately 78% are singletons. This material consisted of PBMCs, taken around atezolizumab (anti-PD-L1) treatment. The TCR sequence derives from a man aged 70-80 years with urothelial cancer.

The CDR3 region is CASNDRAYQPQHF. The DNA for the CDR3 is TGTGCCAGCAACGACAGGGCCTATCAGCCCCAGCATTTT. This chain joins TRBV2 and TRBJ1-5; TRBD1 agrees at 7 bases. The CDR3 loop spans 13 amino acids. CDR1 SNHLY and CDR2 FYNNEI come from the germline V gene. Trimming took 7 bases from V and 5 from J; bases not matched to a gene: 5.